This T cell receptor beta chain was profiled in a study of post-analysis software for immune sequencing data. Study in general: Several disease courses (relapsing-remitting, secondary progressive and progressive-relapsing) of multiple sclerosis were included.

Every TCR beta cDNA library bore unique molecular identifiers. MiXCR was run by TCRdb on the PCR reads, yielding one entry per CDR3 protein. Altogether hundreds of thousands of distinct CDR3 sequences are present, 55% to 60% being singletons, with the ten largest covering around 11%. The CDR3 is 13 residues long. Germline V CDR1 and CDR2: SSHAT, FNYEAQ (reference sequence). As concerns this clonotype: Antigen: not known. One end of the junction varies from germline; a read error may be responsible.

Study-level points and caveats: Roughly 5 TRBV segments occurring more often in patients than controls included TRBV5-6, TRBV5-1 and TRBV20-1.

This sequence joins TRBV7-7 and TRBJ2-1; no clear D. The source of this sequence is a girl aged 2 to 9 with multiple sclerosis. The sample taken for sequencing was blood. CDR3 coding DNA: TGTGCTAGCAGCCCCGCTGGCAACGATGAGCAGTTCTTC. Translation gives CASSPAGNDEQFF.